A single sample gave rise to the 27 T cell receptor beta chains below, sequenced in a study of siplizumab effects on memory and regulatory T cells. Libraries were prepared by immunoSEQ multiplex PCR; TCRdb keeps only in-frame clonotypes and omits some of them. The sample lists some 100,000 clones; more than 85% were seen once. Sequences were obtained from CD4+ T cells sorted from blood. The receptors here all came from a human donor in good health. Some clones in this sample may be carry-over from other donors' samples.

V gene TRBV4-1 combines with J gene TRBJ1-4; 10 nucleotides agree with TRBD1. V lost 4 bases to trimming and J lost 6 bases; unmatched junction nucleotides: 5. Germline V gives CDR1 MGHRA, CDR2 YSYEKL. CDR3 length: 15 residues. The CDR3 is CASSLRQGADEKLFF. The CDR3 coding sequence is TGCGCCAGCAGCCTCAGACAGGGGGCGGATGAAAAACTGTTTTTT.

The chain joins TRBV9 to TRBJ2-2, with a weak D call TRBD2 (5 bases). The CDR3 consists of 14 residues. The germline CDR1 and CDR2 sequences are SGDLS and YYNGEE. V gave up 4 bases and J gave up 7 bases, with 14 bases separating them. The CDR3 sequence is CASSPSGGIGELFF. CDR3 nucleotide sequence: TGTGCCAGCAGCCCCAGTGGAGGTATCGGGGAGCTGTTTTTT.

This clone turned up a few times. CDR3 protein: CASREKGQGANQPQHF. CDR3 coding DNA: TGTGCCAGTCGGGAAAAGGGACAGGGGGCAAATCAGCCCCAGCATTTT. The chain combines TRBV19 with TRBJ1-5; TRBD1 matches 12 bases. V lost 8 bases to trimming and J lost 4 bases; unmatched junction nucleotides: 9. Germline V gene sequence: CDR1 LNHDA, CDR2 SQIVND (reference sequence). This CDR3 has 16 residues.

This clone came up a few times. The chain has TRBV6-1 and TRBJ1-4; D gene unclear. Germline assignment: CDR1 MNHNS and CDR2 SASEGT. The CDR3 is 14 amino acids. Trimming removed 2 bases from V and 7 bases from J, with 11 bases in between. CDR3 coding DNA: TGTGCCAGCAGTGAAAGTTGGAGGGCTGAAAAACTGTTTTTT. Translated: CASSESWRAEKLFF.

This clone was recorded only once. The CDR3 spells CASSPLAGVGNEQFF. The CDR3 region has the DNA TGTGCCAGCAGCCCCCTAGCGGGAGTAGGCAATGAGCAGTTCTTC. The chain carries TRBV9 and TRBJ2-1; 10 bases match TRBD2. The V segment lost 4 bases and the J segment 6 bases; nucleotides outside the gene matches: 7. CDR3 length: 15 amino acids. Germline V gives CDR1 SGDLS, CDR2 YYNGEE.

The genes are TRBV11-2 and TRBJ2-3, with TRBD2 matching 10 bases. Germline V gene sequence: CDR1 SGHAT, CDR2 FQNNGV. Trimming took 5 bases from V and 3 from J; bases not matched to a gene: 8. This CDR3 is 16 amino acids long. CDR3 coding DNA: TGTGCCAGCAGCCTAAACCCTAGCGGGAGTACAGATACGCAGTATTTT. It yields the protein CASSLNPSGSTDTQYF.

J is TRBJ1-4 and V is TRBV5-1; the match to TRBD1 covers 9 bases. Germline assignment: CDR1 SGHRS and CDR2 YFSETQ. Losses at the gene ends were 2 bases for V and 7 bases for J; bases not matched to a gene: 3. CDR3 size: 14 residues. DNA of the CDR3: TGCGCCAGCAGCTTCGGACAGGGGAGTGAAAAACTGTTTTTT. It yields the protein CASSFGQGSEKLFF.

The rearrangement uses TRBV18 and TRBJ1-6; D may be TRBD1 (5 bases). Germline CDR1 is KGHSH and CDR2 is LQKENI. The CDR3 sequence is 13 residues long. V lost 6 bases to trimming and J lost 7 bases, with 10 bases between them. The CDR3 nucleotides are TGTGCCAGCTCCGAATCAGGGAATTCACCCCTCCACTTT. This sequence encodes CASSESGNSPLHF.

The chain combines TRBV4-2 with TRBJ1-2; no clear D gene. The CDR3 covers 18 residues. In germline, CDR1 is LGHNA, CDR2 YNFKEQ. The V gene lost 1 base and the J gene lost 5 bases, with 23 bases spanning the gap. CDR3 protein: CASSQVGFGSETTYGYTF. CDR3 DNA: TGTGCCAGCAGCCAAGTCGGGTTCGGGAGCGAAACCACTTATGGCTACACCTTC.

The genes are TRBV29-1 and TRBJ2-7; D may match TRBD1 or TRBD2 (5 bases each). Germline lookup yields CDR1 SQVTM and CDR2 ANQGSEA. Trimming took 6 bases from V and 4 from J, leaving 10 bases between them. The CDR3 has 11 amino acids. The chain's CDR3 is CSVGDGYEQYF. CDR3 sequence (DNA): TGCAGCGTCGGGGACGGGTACGAGCAGTACTTC.

This sequence joins TRBV10-1 and TRBJ2-5; no clear D. This CDR3 is 15 amino acids long. Germline V gives CDR1 WNHNN, CDR2 SYGVQD (reference sequence). V lost 6 bases to trimming and J lost 5 bases, with 19 bases between them. CDR3: CASSDGNKAVETQYF. CDR3 nucleotides: TGCGCCAGCAGCGACGGAAACAAAGCCGTGGAGACCCAGTACTTC.

The CDR3 loop reads CASSYLRTDQPQHF. Here the CDR3 DNA reads TGTGCCAGCAGTTACCTCAGGACGGATCAGCCCCAGCATTTT. The genes are TRBV6-5 and TRBJ1-5; D is unresolved. This CDR3 has 14 residues. CDR1 MNHEY and CDR2 SVGAGI come from the germline V gene. V was cut by 2 bases and J by 5 bases, with 10 bases left in between.

The chain recombines TRBV6-5 with TRBJ2-3; D may match TRBD1 or TRBD2 (5 bases each). The CDR3 is 11 amino acids. V was pared by 4 bases and J by 8 bases, with 7 bases between. Germline-derived CDR1 and CDR2 are MNHEY and SVGAGI. The CDR3 here is CASSSRGTQYF. The CDR3 DNA is TGTGCCAGCAGTTCGAGGGGTACGCAGTATTTT.

The rearrangement links TRBV4-1 to TRBJ1-5; TRBD1 might be the D (5 bases). Germline CDR1 reads MGHRA; CDR2 reads YSYEKL. The CDR3 runs to 19 residues. V was trimmed by 0 bases and J by 2 bases, leaving 20 bases between them. The CDR3 protein is CASSQDEQAISWGNQPQHF. CDR3 nucleotide sequence: TGCGCCAGCAGCCAAGATGAACAGGCGATTAGCTGGGGCAATCAGCCCCAGCATTTT.

The V gene is TRBV6-5, the J gene TRBJ1-5; D remains ambiguous. Germline V gives CDR1 MNHEY, CDR2 SVGAGI. The CDR3 extends over 13 amino acids. The V gene lost 2 bases and the J gene lost 5 bases, with 7 bases spanning the gap. The CDR3 DNA reads as TGTGCCAGCAGTTACCTAGGAGATCAGCCCCAGCATTTT. Amino acids: CASSYLGDQPQHF.

The chain employs TRBV7-2 and TRBJ1-1, with no clear D. This CDR3 has 13 residues. V gave up 2 bases and J gave up 8 bases, with 12 bases separating them. In germline, CDR1 is SGHTA, CDR2 FQGNSA. The chain's CDR3 is CASSLSRAVEAFF. The CDR3 region has the DNA TGTGCCAGCAGCTTAAGTCGGGCAGTCGAAGCTTTCTTT.

The J gene is TRBJ1-2, the V gene TRBV19, with 9 bases aligning to TRBD1. There are 13 residues in the CDR3. V shed 5 bases, J shed 4 bases, and the junction held 2 bases outside the gene matches. Germline CDR1 LNHDA, CDR2 SQIVND (reference sequence). In DNA, the CDR3 is TGTGCCAGTAGTGGGGGACAGGGCTATGGCTACACCTTC. Translation: CASSGGQGYGYTF.

V is TRBV9 and J is TRBJ2-3; 12 bases match TRBD2. The trim removed 4 bases at V and 11 bases at J, leaving 8 bases unmatched. Germline V gene lookup returns CDR1 SGDLS and CDR2 YYNGEE. CDR3 size: 14 residues. The CDR3 sequence is CASSLQTSGRMQYF. CDR3 nucleotides: TGTGCCAGCAGCCTACAGACTAGCGGGAGAATGCAGTATTTT.

This chain uses TRBV2 with TRBJ2-7, with a possible D match to TRBD1 (6 bases). V shed 10 bases and J shed 3 bases, with 13 bases lying between them. CDR3 length: 12 amino acids. The germline CDR1 and CDR2 sequences are SNHLY and FYNNEI. The CDR3 DNA reads TGTGCCACCCAGAGACAGGTCTACGAGCAGTACTTC. It codes for CATQRQVYEQYF.

V gene TRBV13 combines with J gene TRBJ2-3; 7 bases fit TRBD2. The V gene end was trimmed by 5 bases and the J gene end by 3 bases; junction bases not matched to a gene: 8. The CDR3 is made up of 15 amino acids. Germline V CDR1 and CDR2: PRHDT, FYEKMQ (reference sequence). CDR3 nucleotide sequence: TGTGCCAGCAGCCTACTGGGAGCGGGGACAGATACGCAGTATTTT. This translates into CASSLLGAGTDTQYF.

CDR3 sequence: CATAKRTAPYEQYF. DNA of the CDR3: TGTGCCACAGCGAAGAGGACTGCGCCCTACGAGCAGTACTTC. V is TRBV28 and J is TRBJ2-7; the D gene is possibly TRBD2 (5 bases). The germline gives CDR1 MDHEN, CDR2 SYDVKM. The CDR3 covers 14 residues. V shed 10 bases and J shed 2 bases, with 18 bases lying between them. Using reference TRBV28 and TRBJ2-7 for the parts outside the CDR3, the full variable domain is DVKVTQSSRYLVKRTGEKVFLECVQDMDHENMFWYRQDPGLGLRLIYFSYDVKMKEKGDIPEGYSVSREKKERFSLILESASTNQTSMYLCATAKRTAPYEQYFGPGTRLTVT.

The V and J genes are TRBV7-3 and TRBJ2-2, with D unresolved. V was shortened by 2 bases and J by 4 bases, with 8 bases between the two germline ends. The CDR3 length is 14 residues. Germline assignment: CDR1 SGHTA and CDR2 FQGTGA. The DNA of the CDR3 is TGTGCCAGCAGCTTAGGGCCTGGCACCGGGGAGCTGTTTTTT. As protein: CASSLGPGTGELFF.

This chain connects TRBV5-1 to TRBJ1-1, with 8 bases identical to TRBD1. The CDR3 length is 15 residues. The V gene end was trimmed by 4 bases and the J gene end by 1 base; junction bases not matched to a gene: 6. Germline V gene sequence: CDR1 SGHRS, CDR2 YFSETQ. Here the CDR3 reads CASSIGTGPNTEAFF. The CDR3 DNA reads as TGCGCCAGCAGCATAGGGACAGGCCCGAACACTGAAGCTTTCTTT.

V and J are TRBV2 and TRBJ2-7, with TRBD2 as a possible D gene (6 bases). Germline lookup yields CDR1 SNHLY and CDR2 FYNNEI. V lost 8 bases, J lost 2 bases, and 16 bases lay in between. The CDR3 spans 14 residues. CDR3 loop: CASSAGNSPYEQYF. Here the CDR3 DNA reads TGTGCCAGCTCCGCGGGGAACAGCCCCTACGAGCAGTACTTC.

The chain employs TRBV29-1 and TRBJ1-1; D is uncertain. V was pared by 8 bases and J by 1 base, with 11 bases between. Looked up from germline, CDR1 is SQVTM and CDR2 is ANQGSEA. This CDR3 spans 12 amino acids. DNA for the CDR3: TGCAGCTCCGGATCCGCGAACACTGAAGCTTTCTTT. Its protein product is CSSGSANTEAFF. Full variable domain (rest looked up from reference TRBV29-1 and TRBJ1-1): SAVISQKPSRDICQRGTSLTIQCQVDSQVTMMFWYRQQPGQSLTLIATANQGSEATYESGFVIDKFPISRPNLTFSTLTVSNMSPEDSSIYLCSSGSANTEAFFGQGTRLTVV.

This rearrangement joins TRBV2 to TRBJ2-3, with TRBD2 matching 13 bases. Germline-derived CDR1 and CDR2 are SNHLY and FYNNEI. CDR3 length: 16 residues. V shed 6 bases, J shed 2 bases, and the junction held 5 bases outside the gene matches. The CDR3 DNA sequence: TGTGCCAGCAGAGCGGGACTAGCGGGATTCACAGATACGCAGTATTTT. It is translated as CASRAGLAGFTDTQYF.

The chain recombines TRBV2 with TRBJ2-3; a possible D gene is TRBD2 (5 bases). CDR3 length: 14 amino acids. Per the germline V gene, CDR1 is SNHLY and CDR2 is FYNNEI. The V end lost 8 bases, the J end lost 2 bases, and 14 bases lay between the germline ends. CDR3 nucleotide sequence: TGTGCCAGCCTACTTGGGAGCTACACAGATACGCAGTATTTT. It is translated as CASLLGSYTDTQYF.